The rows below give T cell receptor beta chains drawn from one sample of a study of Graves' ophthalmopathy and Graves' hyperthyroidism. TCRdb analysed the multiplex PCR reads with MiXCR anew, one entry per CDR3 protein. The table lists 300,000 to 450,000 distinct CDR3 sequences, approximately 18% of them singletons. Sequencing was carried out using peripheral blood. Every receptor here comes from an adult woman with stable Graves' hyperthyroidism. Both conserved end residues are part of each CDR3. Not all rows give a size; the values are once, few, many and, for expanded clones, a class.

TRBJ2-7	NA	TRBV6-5	CASSLSASGRTEQYF
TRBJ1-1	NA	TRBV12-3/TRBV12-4	CASSYEGRNTEAFF
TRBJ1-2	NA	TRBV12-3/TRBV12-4	CASAGTDPNYGYTF
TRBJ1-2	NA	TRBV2	CASSLGQTVYGYTF
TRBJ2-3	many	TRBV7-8	CASSLDIAGDTQYF
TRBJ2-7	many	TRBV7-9	CASSPYDF
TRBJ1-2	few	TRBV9	CASSEGLRDAASVGGYTF
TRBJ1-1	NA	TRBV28	CASLGQGRTEAFF
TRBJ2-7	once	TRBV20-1	CSARGTGPPSYEQYF
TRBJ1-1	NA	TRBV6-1	CASARVMNTEAFF
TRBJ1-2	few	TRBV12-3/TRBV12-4	CASSLKGFDLGYTF
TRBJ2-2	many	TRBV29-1	CSVGGLSTNTGELFF
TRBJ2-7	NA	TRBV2	CASRADPPGRDYEQYF
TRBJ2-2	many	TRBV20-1	CSASAGNTGELFF
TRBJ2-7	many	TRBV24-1	CATSDSGGADEQYF
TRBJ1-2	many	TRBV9	CASSVGTTANYGYTF
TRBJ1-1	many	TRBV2	CASSSLENTEAFF
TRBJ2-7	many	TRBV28	CATRPGAYEQYF
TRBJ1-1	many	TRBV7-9	CASSVLAQAFF
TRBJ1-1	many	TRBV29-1	CSVEEVARSEAFF
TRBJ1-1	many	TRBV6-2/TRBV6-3	CASSYPRTGLNTEAFF
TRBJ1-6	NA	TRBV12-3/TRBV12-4	CASSSVRGASAPLHF
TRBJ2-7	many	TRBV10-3	CAISDQHRGNEQYF
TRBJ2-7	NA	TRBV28	CASTSGKYEQYF
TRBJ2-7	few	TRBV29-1	CSVESVGGSSYEQYF
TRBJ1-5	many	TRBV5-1	CASSFVPGLHQPQHF
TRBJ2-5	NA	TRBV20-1	CSAIRPGQGWETQYF
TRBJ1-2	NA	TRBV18	CASSPPGLANYGYTF
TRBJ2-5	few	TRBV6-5	CASSSGNIKLETQYF
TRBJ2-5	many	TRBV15	CATRARLQETQYF
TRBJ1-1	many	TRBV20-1	CSARKNKNTEAFF
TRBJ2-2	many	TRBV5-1	CASSVDYPGELFF
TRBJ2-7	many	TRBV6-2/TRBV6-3	CASNRLAEIYEQYF
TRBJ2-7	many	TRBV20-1	CSARVLASGYSYEQYF
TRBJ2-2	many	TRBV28	CASSLLAGGPTGELFF
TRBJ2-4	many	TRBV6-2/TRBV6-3	CASRKAGVNIQYF